Detailed here is one TCR beta chain. Its antigen is not known. Those CD8+ T cells considered naive were CD45RO-CCR7+CD27+CD95-. This sample is part of a study of CXCR3-negative and CXCR3-positive naive CD8 T cells. Germline values: CDR1 SEHNR, CDR2 FQNEAQ (reference sequence). This CDR3 region has 15 residues. Findings and limits, study-wide: CXCR3-negative naive cells had less hydrophobic TRB CDR3s than did CXCR3-positive naive cells.

All TRB cDNA libraries came from 5' RACE performed with UMI labels. Reprocessing the 5' RACE reads, TCRdb reports a single entry for every CDR3 protein and omits DNA. The sample has 150,000 to 180,000 distinct CDR3 sequences. The specimen sequenced was naive CXCR3+ CD8+ T cells from blood. Stated subset: CD45RO-CCR7+CD27+CD95- naive CD8+ T cells expressing CXCR3 (TNR3+). This TCR derives from a human donor in good health. Some clones in this sample may be carry-over from other donors' samples. The chain uses TRBV7-9 and TRBJ1-1; TCRdb outputs TRBD1, but without DNA this stays unchecked. The CDR3 here is CASSLGRDMVTEAFF. The entire variable domain, with the rest obtained from reference TRBV7-9 and TRBJ1-1, is as follows: DTGVSQNPRHKITKRGQNVTFRCDPISEHNRLYWYRQTLGQGPEFLTYFQNEAQLEKSRLLSDRFSAERPKGSFSTLEIQRTEQGDSAMYLCASSLGRDMVTEAFFGQGTRLTVV.